The sequence of this T cell receptor (beta chain) was determined in a study of blood T cell repertoires in COVID-19. The data were produced by immunoSEQ multiplex PCR, yet TCRdb's version contains in-frame clones alone and is incomplete. Of more than 100,000 clones listed, about 79% are singletons. The CDR3 is 14 amino acids. In germline, CDR1 is SQVTM, CDR2 ANQGSEA. After removal of 0 bases from V and 4 bases from J, the junction contained 3 bases not matched to a gene. Material for sequencing was peripheral blood. The chain couples TRBV29-1 to TRBJ2-3, with TRBD2 identical over 8 bases. This receptor was obtained from a woman aged 45-65 years with acute or convalescent COVID-19. The CDR3 here is CSVEDRGGSDTQYF. The DNA for the CDR3 is TGCAGCGTTGAAGACCGGGGGGGCTCAGATACGCAGTATTTT.